This record looks at one T cell receptor beta chain sequence and its context. The data originate from a study of shared clonotypes between healthy human individuals. Study-level information: Each donor had three CD4 naive, three CD4 memory, two CD8 naive and one CD8 memory plate.

In germline, CDR1 is SGHVS, CDR2 FQNEAQ. V lost 5 bases and J lost 2, with 13 bases in between. This CDR3 contains 14 residues. Libraries were prepared by immunoSEQ multiplex PCR; TCRdb keeps only in-frame clonotypes and omits some of them. The sample lists around 690,000 clones; 90% were seen once. Input material: memory CD8+ T cells from PBMCs. Subset in this sample: CD45RO+ cells pooled with CCR7-negative TemRA cells. This chain links TRBV7-8 with TRBJ2-7; tentatively, D is TRBD2 (5 bases). The receptor's source is a man younger than 35 in good health. Some clones in this sample may be carry-over from other donors' samples. The chain's CDR3 is CASSAADSAYEQYF. DNA of the CDR3: TGTGCCAGCAGCGCAGCGGATTCCGCCTACGAGCAGTACTTC.